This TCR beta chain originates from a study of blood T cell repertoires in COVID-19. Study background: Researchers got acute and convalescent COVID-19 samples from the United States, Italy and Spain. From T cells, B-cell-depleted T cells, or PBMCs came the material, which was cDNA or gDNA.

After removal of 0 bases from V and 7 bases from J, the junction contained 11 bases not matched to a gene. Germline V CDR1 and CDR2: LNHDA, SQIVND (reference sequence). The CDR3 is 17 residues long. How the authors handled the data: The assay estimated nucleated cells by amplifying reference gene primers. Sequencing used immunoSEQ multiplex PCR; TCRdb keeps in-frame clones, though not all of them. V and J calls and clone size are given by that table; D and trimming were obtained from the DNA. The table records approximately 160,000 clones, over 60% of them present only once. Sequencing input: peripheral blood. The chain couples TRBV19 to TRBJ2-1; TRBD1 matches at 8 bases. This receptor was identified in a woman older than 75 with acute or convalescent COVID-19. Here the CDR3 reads CASSIDLFGQGRNEQFF. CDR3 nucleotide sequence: TGTGCCAGTAGTATAGATCTATTCGGACAGGGTCGGAATGAGCAGTTCTTC. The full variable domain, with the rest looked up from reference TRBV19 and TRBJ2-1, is DGGITQSPKYLFRKEGQNVTLSCEQNLNHDAMYWYRQDPGQGLRLIYYSQIVNDFQKGDIAEGYSVSREKKESFPLTVTSAQKNPTAFYLCASSIDLFGQGRNEQFFGPGTRLTVL.